What follows are 12 T cell receptor beta chains derived from one specimen sequenced in a study of T cell changes during pregnancy in multiple sclerosis. The data were produced by immunoSEQ multiplex PCR, yet TCRdb's version contains in-frame clones alone and is incomplete. There are about 51,000 clones in the sample; approximately 94% occur only once, and just under 0.6% lies in the top ten. Sequenced here: CD4+ T cells from peripheral blood mononuclear cells, sampled in the second trimester of pregnancy. These receptors all come from a female donor with multiple sclerosis, enrolled in a pregnancy study.

This chain uses TRBV7-2 with TRBJ1-5; TRBD1 agrees at 7 bases. The CDR3 has 13 amino acids. Germline V gene data show CDR1 as SGHTA and CDR2 as FQGNSA. Losses at the gene ends were 6 bases for V and 7 bases for J; bases not matched to a gene: 6. CDR3 bases: TGTGCCAGCAGTTATAGGGGGCAGCAGCCCCAGCATTTT. Protein product: CASSYRGQQPQHF.

This sequence joins TRBV5-6 and TRBJ1-5; the match to TRBD1 covers 10 bases. Unmatched junction bases numbered 3, after V lost 3 bases and J lost 3 bases. CDR1 is SGHDT and CDR2 is YYEEEE in the germline V gene. CDR3 length: 15 residues. CDR3 sequence (DNA): TGTGCCAGCAGCTCCGGGACAGGGGACAATCAGCCCCAGCATTTT. This sequence encodes CASSSGTGDNQPQHF.

The V gene is TRBV18, the J gene TRBJ2-1, with D possibly TRBD1 on 6 matching bases. CDR1 is KGHSH, CDR2 LQKENI, per germline. This CDR3 contains 14 residues. The V end was cut by 4 bases, the J end by 5 bases, with 12 bases between. CDR3 DNA: TGTGCCAGCTCACGGGACAACCTACACAATGAGCAGTTCTTC. Protein product: CASSRDNLHNEQFF.

The chain employs TRBV12-5 and TRBJ2-2, with 8 positions matching TRBD2. V was pared by 5 bases and J by 1 base, with 3 bases of the junction left unmatched. The germline CDR1 and CDR2 sequences are LGHNT and FRNRAP. The length of the CDR3 is 15 residues. The chain's CDR3 is CASGNLAGNTGELFF. The CDR3 region has the DNA TGTGCTAGTGGTAACCTAGCGGGGAACACCGGGGAGCTGTTTTTT.

The table lists this clone with a count of one. The chain recombines TRBV4-1 with TRBJ1-5; 10 bases match TRBD1. In germline, CDR1 is MGHRA, CDR2 YSYEKL. There are 18 residues in the CDR3. V lost 4 bases, J lost 0 bases, and 9 bases stayed unmatched. The chain's CDR3 is CASSRETGGAGSNQPQHF. CDR3 nucleotide sequence: TGCGCCAGCAGCCGAGAGACAGGGGGCGCCGGTAGCAATCAGCCCCAGCATTTT.

The chain is built from TRBV18 and TRBJ2-7, with D unresolved. Trimming cost V 1 base and J 0 bases, with 10 bases left between them. Germline CDR1 and CDR2: KGHSH and LQKENI. This CDR3 comprises 15 residues. The DNA of the CDR3 is TGTGCCAGCTCACCACTCGAGGCGGTCTCCTACGAGCAGTACTTC. It yields the protein CASSPLEAVSYEQYF.

The rearrangement uses TRBV7-6 and TRBJ1-3; weak D call: TRBD1 (5 bases). The germline V gene has CDR1 SGHVS and CDR2 FNYEAQ. Trimming cost V 1 base and J 4 bases, with 8 bases left between them. CDR3 size: 14 residues. The CDR3 reads CASSLGGYGNTIYF. In DNA form, the CDR3 reads TGTGCCAGCAGCTTAGGGGGCTACGGAAACACCATATATTTT.

This chain joins TRBV9 and TRBJ2-2; 8 bases map to TRBD1. The CDR3 extends over 16 amino acids. J was trimmed by 7 bases and V by 3 bases; bases with no gene match: 11. The germline V gene has CDR1 SGDLS and CDR2 YYNGEE. CDR3: CASSALPQGAFGELFF. The DNA of the CDR3 is TGTGCCAGCAGCGCCCTCCCCCAGGGGGCGTTCGGGGAGCTGTTTTTT.

J is TRBJ2-3 and V is TRBV6-1; weak D call: TRBD1 (5 bases). The germline V and J ends were trimmed by 6 bases and 4 bases, with 17 bases remaining between them. The CDR3 consists of 15 residues. Germline V CDR1 and CDR2: MNHNS, SASEGT. CDR3 bases: TGTGCCAGCAGCATAGACAGTGGAGTTCCAGATACGCAGTATTTT. As protein: CASSIDSGVPDTQYF.

The chain links TRBV7-3 to TRBJ2-2; 10 nucleotides align to TRBD2. The V gene's germline CDR1 is SGHTA and CDR2 FQGTGA. The junction had 12 bases not matched to a gene; V was cut back by 7 bases and J by 7 bases. CDR3 size: 16 residues. The CDR3, as DNA: TGTGCCAGCACCTTCGAGAGCGGGGGGGCCAACGGGGAGCTGTTTTTT. Translating gives CASTFESGGANGELFF.

V is TRBV5-1 and J is TRBJ2-3; the match to TRBD2 covers 10 bases. Germline CDR1 SGHRS, CDR2 YFSETQ. Germline trimming cut 2 bases from V and 4 bases from J; bases unmatched to any gene: 7. The CDR3 runs to 16 residues. The CDR3, as DNA: TGCGCCAGCAGCTTACTAGCGGGGAATGGGGCAGATACGCAGTATTTT. The encoded protein is CASSLLAGNGADTQYF.

This clone has just one count. Here the CDR3 DNA reads TGTGCCAGTAGTTCACAGTCGCAGCTTTACGAGCAGTACTTC. Protein product: CASSSQSQLYEQYF. The rearrangement joins TRBV19 to TRBJ2-7; D gene ambiguous. Trimming stripped 5 bases from V and 4 bases from J, with 15 bases between. CDR3 size: 14 residues. Germline CDR1 LNHDA, CDR2 SQIVND (reference sequence).